The present T cell receptor (beta chain) was sequenced within a study of breast tumors, draining lymph nodes, adjacent tissues. Breast cancer patients provided tissue from their axillary draining lymph nodes. Notes on the study in general: Compared with lymph nodes, tumors were less diverse; compared with nontumor tissue, more. The lymph node origin of tumor T cells was framed as consistent with a hypothesis, not demonstrated.

MiXCR, run by TCRdb on the multiplex PCR reads, gives a single entry per CDR3 protein. The data hold over 200,000 distinct CDR3 sequences, with nearly 35% observed a single time. This clonotype has ten or more counts. Its cognate antigen is unknown. The sequencing input was axillary lymph node tissue. The source of this sequence is a female donor with breast cancer. Some clones in this sample may be carry-over from other donors' samples.

The CDR3 sequence is CASSQLLSYEQYF. CDR3 bases: TGCGCCAGCAGCCAACTCCTGTCCTACGAGCAGTACTTC. The rearrangement links TRBV4-3 to TRBJ2-7; no clear D gene. V dropped 2 bases and J dropped 1 base, with 6 bases sitting between them. The CDR3 has 13 amino acids. CDR1 LGHNA and CDR2 YSLEER come from the germline V gene.